This is a list of T cell receptor beta chains from one sample in a study of T cells in Graves' hyperthyroidism and ophthalmopathy. TCRdb passed the multiplex PCR reads through MiXCR, listing each CDR3 protein once. Of around 300,000 distinct CDR3 sequences listed, roughly 13% were seen once; the top ten hold under 8%. The source material was blood. The source of these receptors is a woman in her 40s with Graves' hyperthyroidism. Each CDR3 is given with its conserved first and last residue. Each record gives: CDR3 length, V gene, J gene, CDR3 protein.

>16|TRBV20-1|TRBJ2-7
CSARDRLAGVLNEQYF
>12|TRBV29-1|TRBJ2-4
CSVRVAKNIQYF
>11|TRBV30|TRBJ2-1
CACGNLALPFF
>16|TRBV28|TRBJ1-6
CASSPRTAARNSPLHF
>18|TRBV7-9|TRBJ2-3
CASSQGSGSYSSTDTQYF
>14|TRBV6-1|TRBJ1-5
CASSGDPEGQPQHF
>14|TRBV2|TRBJ1-2
CASSVGTSQDGYTF
>13|TRBV3-1|TRBJ1-4
CASRPSGFEKLFF
>13|TRBV15|TRBJ1-2
CATSNLIFYGYTF
>16|TRBV4-1|TRBJ1-6
CASRDRLRSYNSPLHF
>17|TRBV3-1|TRBJ1-6
CASSQDPRTRYNSPLHF
>16|TRBV11-2|TRBJ1-2
CASSLLRDRSNYGYTF
>15|TRBV19|TRBJ2-1
CASTGLAGGPDEQFF
>13|TRBV2|TRBJ1-2
CASSRTGGDGYTF
>18|TRBV27|TRBJ2-3
CASSPPTPSGSSWDTQYF
>12|TRBV29-1|TRBJ1-4
CSVYGVEEKLFF
>14|TRBV7-3|TRBJ2-1
CASSQGGGHNEQFF
>14|TRBV20-1|TRBJ2-5
CSASHWETEETQYF
>14|TRBV6-1|TRBJ1-1
CASRRGQANTEAFF
>17|TRBV28|TRBJ2-3
CASSFPGTSGATDTQYF
>18|TRBV5-4|TRBJ1-4
CASSFGGGQAATNEKLFF
>15|TRBV12-3/TRBV12-4|TRBJ2-7
CASSTGLAGANEQYF
>15|TRBV10-3|TRBJ2-3
CAISTDRASTDTQYF
>13|TRBV28|TRBJ2-3
CASKERKTDTQYF
>18|TRBV30|TRBJ1-1
CACLGTGRTKSGVTEAFF
>11|TRBV6-1|TRBJ2-3
CASSEGFTQYF
>13|TRBV27|TRBJ2-7
CASSSGQLGEQYF
>14|TRBV9|TRBJ1-6
CASSDRGGNSPLHF
>15|TRBV2|TRBJ2-3
CASSESQGRADTQYF
>12|TRBV24-1|TRBJ2-1
CATSDLTGEQFF
>15|TRBV7-9|TRBJ2-7
CASSLVGGMGYEQYF
>16|TRBV20-1|TRBJ2-7
CSAVTSGRASPYEQYF
>14|TRBV2|TRBJ1-2
CASSPGQGGDGYTF
>16|TRBV15|TRBJ2-2
CATSRDREVGTGELFF
>13|TRBV30|TRBJ1-1
CAWRRQANTEAFF
>13|TRBV20-1|TRBJ1-3
CSARGSRGYTIYF
>14|TRBV2|TRBJ2-7
CASRDDGTSHEQYF
>20|TRBV3-1|TRBJ1-6
CASSQDFLPHSRDTNSPLHF
>15|TRBV19|TRBJ2-2
CASSWTSGNTGELFF
>23|TRBV6-8|TRBJ2-1
CASSYQRGLATLHALSRIELQFF
>12|TRBV29-1|TRBJ2-5
CSVEEERATQYF
>14|TRBV28|TRBJ1-4
CASSPGRVREKLFF
>15|TRBV30|TRBJ2-1
CAAEFLGGLWNEQFF
>15|TRBV20-1|TRBJ2-7
CSARVGLAGSGEQYF
>15|TRBV6-1|TRBJ1-5
CASSYRQGSNQPQHF
>13|TRBV29-1|TRBJ2-3
CSVGGSGTDTQYF
>14|TRBV19|TRBJ1-1
CASTDRSWDTEAFF
>13|TRBV2|TRBJ2-1
CASLPGTSGRGFF
>16|TRBV18|TRBJ2-2
CASSRVQGGITGELFF
>16|TRBV2|TRBJ2-1
CASSVDSGSTYNEQFF
>15|TRBV5-6|TRBJ2-1
CASSPGTGTMSGQFF
>16|TRBV10-3|TRBJ2-4
CATRTSGRGAKNIQYF
>18|TRBV5-1|TRBJ2-2
CASSSRGTSGRRTGELFF
>13|TRBV27|TRBJ2-3
CASSPDSTDTQYF
>12|TRBV6-1|TRBJ2-1
CASTSGVDEQFF
>13|TRBV2|TRBJ2-1
CASRRDGNNEQFF
>13|TRBV7-2|TRBJ1-5
CASSLTGERPQHF
>16|TRBV11-3|TRBJ2-1
CASSNRLAGEVNEQFF
>15|TRBV7-9|TRBJ2-7
CASSLGSGHSYEQYF